This T cell receptor (beta chain) was observed in a study of T cell repertoires in cytomegalovirus infection. MiXCR, run by TCRdb on the reads, gives a single entry per CDR3 protein. This sample yields roughly 500,000 distinct CDR3 sequences, of which approximately 17% are seen a single time; 20% to 30% belongs to the top ten. The V gene lost 8 bases and the J gene lost 3 bases, with 20 bases spanning the gap. CDR1 and CDR2 (germline): SGHRS, YFSETQ. The CDR3 covers 15 residues. The material sequenced was CD8+ T cells from PBMCs. The receptor's source is a human donor in good health (CMV status not recorded). Some clones in this sample may be carry-over from other donors' samples. The rearrangement joins TRBV5-1 to TRBJ2-5; TRBD1 is a possible D gene (6 bases). CDR3 nucleotides: TGCGCCAGTCAGTCCATAACAGGGTGGGAAGAGACCCAGTACTTC. Its translation is CASQSITGWEETQYF.